This passage covers 23 T cell receptor beta chains from one sample sequenced in a study of cytomegalovirus exposure and HLA in healthy donors. Both 60 Vbeta primers and 13 Jbeta primers went into the PCR. Some clones are missing from TCRdb's copy, which holds only in-frame ones; the method was immunoSEQ multiplex PCR. The table has 150,000 to 200,000 clones, about 80% seen once. Source material: PBMCs. The source is a boy aged 5-17 years in good health and CMV-seronegative.

The genes are TRBV6-5 and TRBJ2-7; 7 bases map to TRBD1. The CDR3 runs 16 residues. Per the germline V gene, CDR1 is MNHEY and CDR2 is SVGAGI. The junction had 9 bases not matched to a gene; V was cut back by 4 bases and J by 0 bases. The CDR3 region has the DNA TGTGCCAGCAGTTTACAAGGGGGCCGGAGCTCCTACGAGCAGTACTTC. It yields the protein CASSLQGGRSSYEQYF.

This clone has more than one count but fewer than ten. This rearrangement joins TRBV5-6 to TRBJ2-7; 9 bases align to TRBD1. Per germline, CDR1 SGHDT and CDR2 YYEEEE. CDR3 size: 15 residues. Trimming removed 4 bases from V and 1 base from J; junction bases left unmatched: 6. DNA for the CDR3: TGTGCCAGCAGCCGACCGGGACAGGGTTCCTACGAGCAGTACTTC. As protein: CASSRPGQGSYEQYF. Filled out from reference TRBV5-6 and TRBJ2-7, the complete variable domain reads DAGVTQSPTHLIKTRGQQVTLRCSPKSGHDTVSWYQQALGQGPQFIFQYYEEEERQRGNFPDRFSGHQFPNYSSELNVNALLLGDSALYLCASSRPGQGSYEQYFGPGTRLTVT.

The chain links TRBV5-6 to TRBJ2-5; no firm D call. Germline values: CDR1 SGHDT, CDR2 YYEEEE. The CDR3 contains 14 residues. V was shortened by 1 base and J by 2 bases, with 9 bases between the two germline ends. This chain's CDR3 is CASSLLPLQETQYF. Here the CDR3 DNA reads TGTGCCAGCAGCTTGCTTCCGTTACAAGAGACCCAGTACTTC.

The rearrangement joins TRBV7-2 to TRBJ1-4; D perhaps matches TRBD1 (5 bases). CDR1 and CDR2 from the germline V gene are SGHTA and FQGNSA. The CDR3 loop spans 15 amino acids. Trimming left V 5 bases short and J 8 bases short, with 18 bases between. The CDR3 DNA reads TGTGCCAGCAGCACCTTTACAGGTCGGATCGAAAAACTGTTTTTT. It encodes CASSTFTGRIEKLFF. The full variable domain, rest sourced from reference TRBV7-2 and TRBJ1-4, is GAGVSQSPSNKVTEKGKDVELRCDPISGHTALYWYRQSLGQGLEFLIYFQGNSAPDKSGLPSDRFSAERTGGSVSTLTIQRTQQEDSAVYLCASSTFTGRIEKLFFGSGTQLSVL.

The chain carries TRBV6-1 and TRBJ2-3; 8 nucleotides align to TRBD2. This CDR3 is built from 16 residues. The V segment lost 3 bases and the J segment 1 base; nucleotides outside the gene matches: 6. Germline V gene lookup returns CDR1 MNHNS and CDR2 SASEGT. Here the CDR3 DNA reads TGTGCCAGCAGTGACACGGGGGGGCCGGGCACAGATACGCAGTATTTT. This encodes CASSDTGGPGTDTQYF.

The chain is built from TRBV11-3 and TRBJ2-5; possible D gene TRBD2, 5 bases. CDR1 and CDR2 (germline): SGHNT, YENEEA. The length of the CDR3 is 13 residues. Deletions cut 0 bases from V and 4 bases from J, with 6 bases between. The CDR3 sequence is CASSLEEGETQYF. CDR3 coding DNA: TGTGCCAGCAGCTTAGAAGAGGGAGAGACCCAGTACTTC.

The V gene is TRBV29-1, the J gene TRBJ1-1; D gene uncertain. This CDR3 comprises 12 residues. Germline V gene sequence: CDR1 SQVTM, CDR2 ANQGSEA. The ends were cut back, 4 bases at V and 2 bases at J, with 8 bases in the middle. DNA of the CDR3: TGCAGCGTTGCCAGGTCAAACACTGAAGCTTTCTTT. It specifies CSVARSNTEAFF.

J is TRBJ2-2 and V is TRBV2, with TRBD1 identical over 10 bases. The CDR3 is 16 residues long. Per the germline V gene, CDR1 is SNHLY and CDR2 is FYNNEI. Trimming took 4 bases from V and 5 from J; bases not matched to a gene: 7. The CDR3 is CASSASGTGVTGELFF. The CDR3 DNA is TGTGCCAGCAGTGCCAGCGGGACAGGGGTAACCGGGGAGCTGTTTTTT.

This clone was counted a few times. This chain connects TRBV6-1 to TRBJ1-5; D is possibly TRBD1 (5 bases). CDR1 and CDR2 from the germline V gene are MNHNS and SASEGT. V lost 6 bases and J 3 bases, leaving 12 bases between the germline ends. This CDR3 has 14 residues. As DNA, the CDR3 is TGTGCCAGCAGCGAGACAGAACTCAATCAGCCCCAGCATTTT. This codes for CASSETELNQPQHF.

A single count supports this clone. In the same sample, other DNA sequences code for this CDR3. The rearrangement links TRBV30 to TRBJ1-5, with D uncertain. CDR3 size: 13 residues. Trimming cost V 0 bases and J 5 bases, with 8 bases left between them. The germline V gene has CDR1 GTSNPN and CDR2 SVGIG (reference sequence). The CDR3 DNA is TGTGCCTGGAGTGTACGCGGGGATCAGCCCCAGCATTTT. The encoded protein is CAWSVRGDQPQHF.

This chain joins TRBV29-1 and TRBJ1-1; 7 nucleotides match TRBD1. This CDR3 region has 11 residues. After removal of 7 bases from V and 6 bases from J, the junction contained 5 bases not matched to a gene. Germline V gives CDR1 SQVTM, CDR2 ANQGSEA. CDR3 in DNA: TGCAGCGCCCATGGGACAGCTGAAGCTTTCTTT. Its translation is CSAHGTAEAFF.

The chain couples TRBV30 to TRBJ1-1; no definite D call. Per germline, CDR1 GTSNPN and CDR2 SVGIG (reference sequence). The V and J ends lost 0 bases and 1 base respectively, with 12 bases between them. The CDR3 sequence is 15 residues long. Here the CDR3 reads CAWSVVAGENTEAFF. As DNA, the CDR3 is TGTGCCTGGAGTGTAGTGGCCGGGGAGAACACTGAAGCTTTCTTT.

With regard to this clone: At one of its ends the junction is not consistent with the germline gene, which may arise from a read error. The chain carries TRBV10-3 and TRBJ2-7; D is possibly TRBD2 (7 bases). Germline CDR1 reads ENHRY; CDR2 reads SYGVKD. The CDR3 totals 16 residues. The DNA of the CDR3 is TGTGCCATCTGTGATACCTCTCCGGGGGGCGGCTACGAGCAGTACTTC. Its protein is CAICDTSPGGGYEQYF.

Here the CDR3 reads CASSRTSGGAGQETQYF. The CDR3 DNA is TGTGCCAGCAGTAGGACTAGCGGGGGGGCCGGGCAAGAGACCCAGTACTTC. The V gene is TRBV7-3, the J gene TRBJ2-5; 15 bases map to TRBD2. The V gene end was trimmed by 6 bases and the J gene end by 2 bases; junction bases not matched to a gene: 7. The CDR3 is 17 amino acids. The germline gives CDR1 SGHTA, CDR2 FQGTGA. Full variable domain (outside the CDR3, taken from reference TRBV7-3 and TRBJ2-5): GAGVSQTPSNKVTEKGKYVELRCDPISGHTALYWYRQSLGQGPEFLIYFQGTGAADDSGLPNDRFFAVRPEGSVSTLKIQRTERGDSAVYLCASSRTSGGAGQETQYFGPGTRLLVL.

The gene calls are TRBV5-6 and TRBJ1-2; D is ambiguous. Deletions cut 1 base from V and 10 bases from J, with 14 bases between. CDR1 and CDR2 (germline): SGHDT, YYEEEE. This CDR3 contains 13 residues. CDR3 region: CASSLRRIVFYTF. The CDR3 DNA follows: TGTGCCAGCAGCTTGCGCAGGATCGTATTCTACACCTTC.

The genes are TRBV19 and TRBJ1-5, with 7 bases that match TRBD1. The CDR3 length is 15 residues. Germline V CDR1 and CDR2: LNHDA, SQIVND (reference sequence). V lost 6 bases, J lost 4 bases, and 9 bases stayed unmatched. The CDR3 coding sequence is TGTGCCAGTAGCATGGAACTACAGGGGAATCAGCCCCAGCATTTT. This codes for CASSMELQGNQPQHF.

Here the CDR3 reads CASSVGRGLAHNEQFF. CDR3 nucleotide sequence: TGCGCCAGCAGTGTGGGCAGGGGTTTAGCCCACAATGAGCAGTTCTTC. This chain uses TRBV10-1 with TRBJ2-1; TRBD1 is a possible D gene (6 bases). The CDR3 has 16 amino acids. V was trimmed by 4 bases and J by 5 bases, leaving 18 bases between them. CDR1 and CDR2 (germline): WNHNN, SYGVQD (reference sequence).

The CDR3 nucleotides read TGTGCCACCGAAGACCCGGCCGGGTACGAGCAGTACTTC. This translates into CATEDPAGYEQYF. The chain is built from TRBV10-3 and TRBJ2-7; D is unresolved. CDR1 and CDR2 (germline): ENHRY, SYGVKD. V dropped 10 bases and J dropped 4 bases, with 17 bases sitting between them. CDR3 length: 13 amino acids.

This clone was recorded a few times. This rearrangement joins TRBV6-1 to TRBJ1-1; no reliable D call. CDR1 MNHNS and CDR2 SASEGT come from the germline V gene. V lost 7 bases to trimming and J lost 0 bases, with 12 bases between them. The CDR3 totals 14 residues. The CDR3: CASTLEGVNTEAFF. CDR3 nucleotide sequence: TGTGCCAGCACCCTGGAGGGAGTGAACACTGAAGCTTTCTTT.

The chain recombines TRBV19 with TRBJ1-1; 9 bases agree with TRBD1. V was pared by 9 bases and J by 6 bases, with 2 bases of the junction left unmatched. The V gene's germline CDR1 is LNHDA and CDR2 SQIVND (reference sequence). This CDR3 is 11 amino acids long. CDR3 DNA: TGTGCCAGCTACAGGGGGCCTGAAGCTTTCTTT. Translating gives CASYRGPEAFF.

V gene TRBV5-6 combines with J gene TRBJ1-2, with TRBD1 matching over 9 bases. V was clipped by 2 bases and J by 6 bases; unmatched bases: 8. The CDR3 has 15 residues. The germline V gene has CDR1 SGHDT and CDR2 YYEEEE. The CDR3 DNA reads TGTGCCAGCAGCTTTCCAGACAGGGGGGTGGATGGCTACACCTTC. The encoded protein is CASSFPDRGVDGYTF.

The V call is TRBV7-8, the J call TRBJ2-1; TRBD2 matches 14 bases. The CDR3 runs to 15 residues. J lost 9 bases, V lost 5 bases, and 6 bases had no gene match. Germline V gives CDR1 SGHVS, CDR2 FQNEAQ. CDR3 region: CASSPGLAGVSEQFF. The DNA for the CDR3 is TGTGCCAGCAGCCCGGGACTAGCGGGAGTTAGTGAGCAGTTCTTC. Using reference TRBV7-8 and TRBJ2-1 for the parts outside the CDR3, the full variable domain is GAGVSQSPRYKVAKRGQDVALRCDPISGHVSLFWYQQALGQGPEFLTYFQNEAQLDKSGLPSDRFFAERPEGSVSTLKIQRTQQEDSAVYLCASSPGLAGVSEQFFGPGTRLTVL.

This clone was detected once. The J gene is TRBJ2-3, the V gene TRBV19; 7 nucleotides line up with TRBD1. V was clipped by 6 bases and J by 9 bases; unmatched bases: 6. CDR3 length equals 12 residues. Germline V gene data show CDR1 as LNHDA and CDR2 as SQIVND (reference sequence). The CDR3: CASRDRSQTQYF. Here the CDR3 DNA reads TGTGCCAGTAGGGACAGGTCGCAGACGCAGTATTTT.